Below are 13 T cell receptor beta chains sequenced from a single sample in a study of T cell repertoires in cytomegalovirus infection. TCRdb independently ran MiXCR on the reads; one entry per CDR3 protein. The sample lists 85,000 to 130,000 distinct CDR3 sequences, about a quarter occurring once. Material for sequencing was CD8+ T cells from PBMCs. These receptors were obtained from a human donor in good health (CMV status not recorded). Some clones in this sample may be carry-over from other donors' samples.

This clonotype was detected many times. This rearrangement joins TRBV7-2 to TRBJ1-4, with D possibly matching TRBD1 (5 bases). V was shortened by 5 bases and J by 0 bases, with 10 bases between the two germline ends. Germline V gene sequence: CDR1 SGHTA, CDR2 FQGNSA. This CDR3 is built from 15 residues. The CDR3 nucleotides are TGTGCCAGCAGCAGGACATTTGCAACTAATGAAAAACTGTTTTTT. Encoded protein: CASSRTFATNEKLFF.

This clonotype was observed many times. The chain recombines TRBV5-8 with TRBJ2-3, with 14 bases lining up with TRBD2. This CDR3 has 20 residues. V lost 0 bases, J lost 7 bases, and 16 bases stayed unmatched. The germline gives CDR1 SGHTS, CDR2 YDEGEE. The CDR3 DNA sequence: TGTGCCAGCAGCTTGGAAGGGACTAGCGGGAGTTCAGGGGCTCTAAATACGCAGTATTTT. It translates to CASSLEGTSGSSGALNTQYF.

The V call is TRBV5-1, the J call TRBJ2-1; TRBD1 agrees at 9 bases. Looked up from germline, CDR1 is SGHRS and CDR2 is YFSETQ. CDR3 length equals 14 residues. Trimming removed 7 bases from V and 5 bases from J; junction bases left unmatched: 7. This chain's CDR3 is CASYRDRANNEQFF. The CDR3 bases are TGCGCCAGCTACCGGGACAGGGCCAACAATGAGCAGTTCTTC.

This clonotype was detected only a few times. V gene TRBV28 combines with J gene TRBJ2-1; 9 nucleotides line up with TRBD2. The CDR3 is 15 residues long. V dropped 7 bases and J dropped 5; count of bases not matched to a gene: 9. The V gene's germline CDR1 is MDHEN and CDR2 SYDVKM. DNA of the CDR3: TGTGCCAGCACCCCCCTGGCGGGAGGGGACAATGAGCAGTTCTTC. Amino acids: CASTPLAGGDNEQFF.

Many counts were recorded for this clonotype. CDR3 nucleotide sequence: TGTGCCAGTAGTATCAGTTACAGGAAAGCTTTCTTT. It encodes CASSISYRKAFF. The rearrangement joins TRBV19 to TRBJ1-1; D may be TRBD1 (5 bases). V shed 3 bases and J shed 9 bases, with 11 bases lying between them. Germline V gene lookup returns CDR1 LNHDA and CDR2 SQIVND (reference sequence). The CDR3 runs 12 residues.

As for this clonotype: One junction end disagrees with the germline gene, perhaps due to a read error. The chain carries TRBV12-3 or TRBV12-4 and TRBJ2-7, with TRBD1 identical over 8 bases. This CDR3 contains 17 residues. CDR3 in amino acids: CVSSSALRDRSSYEQYF. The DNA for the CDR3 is TGTGTCAGCAGTTCCGCACTCCGGGACAGGAGCTCCTACGAGCAGTACTTC.

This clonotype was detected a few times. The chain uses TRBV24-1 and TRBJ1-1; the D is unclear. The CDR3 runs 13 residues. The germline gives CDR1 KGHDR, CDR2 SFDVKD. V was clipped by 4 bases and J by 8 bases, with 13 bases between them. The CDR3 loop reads CATSDPSGREAFF. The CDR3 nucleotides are TGTGCCACCAGTGACCCCTCGGGTCGGGAAGCTTTCTTT.

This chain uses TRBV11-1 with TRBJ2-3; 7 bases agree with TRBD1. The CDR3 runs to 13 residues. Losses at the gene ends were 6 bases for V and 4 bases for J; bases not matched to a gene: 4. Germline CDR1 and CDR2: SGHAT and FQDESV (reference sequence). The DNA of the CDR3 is TGTGCCAGCAGAAGACAGGGAGCAGATACGCAGTATTTT. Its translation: CASRRQGADTQYF.

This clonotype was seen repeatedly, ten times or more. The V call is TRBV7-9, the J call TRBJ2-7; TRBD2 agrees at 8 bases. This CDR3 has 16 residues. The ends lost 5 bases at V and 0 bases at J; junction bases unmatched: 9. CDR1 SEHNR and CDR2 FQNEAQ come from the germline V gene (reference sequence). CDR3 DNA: TGTGCCAGCAGCGCACCAACTAGCGGAAGCTCCTACGAGCAGTACTTC. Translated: CASSAPTSGSSYEQYF.

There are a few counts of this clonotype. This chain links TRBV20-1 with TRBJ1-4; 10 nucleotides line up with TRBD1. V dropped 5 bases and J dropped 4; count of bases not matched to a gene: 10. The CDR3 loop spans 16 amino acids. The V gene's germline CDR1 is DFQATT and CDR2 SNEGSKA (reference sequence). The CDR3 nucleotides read TGCAGTGCTCCTCATGGGACAGGGGCTGGTAATGAAAAACTGTTTTTT. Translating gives CSAPHGTGAGNEKLFF.

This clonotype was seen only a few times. The CDR3 DNA follows: TGTGCCAGCAGCCAACAAGCGGGGACAGGGGAATATGGCTACACCTTC. Translation: CASSQQAGTGEYGYTF. V gene TRBV7-9 combines with J gene TRBJ1-2, with 10 positions matching TRBD1. V shed 5 bases and J 5 bases; nucleotides not matched to a gene: 11. The CDR3 totals 16 residues. Germline V gene sequence: CDR1 SEHNR, CDR2 FQNEAQ (reference sequence). Using reference TRBV7-9 and TRBJ1-2 for the parts outside the CDR3, the full variable domain is DTGVSQNPRHKITKRGQNVTFRCDPISEHNRLYWYRQTLGQGPEFLTYFQNEAQLEKSRLLSDRFSAERPKGSFSTLEIQRTEQGDSAMYLCASSQQAGTGEYGYTFGSGTRLTVV.

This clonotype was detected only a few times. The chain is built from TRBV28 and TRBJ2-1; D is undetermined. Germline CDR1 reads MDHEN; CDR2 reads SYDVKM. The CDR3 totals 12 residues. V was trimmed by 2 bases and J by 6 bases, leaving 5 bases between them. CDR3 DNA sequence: TGTGCCAGCAGTTTAGTCCTCAATGAGCAGTTCTTC. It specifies CASSLVLNEQFF.

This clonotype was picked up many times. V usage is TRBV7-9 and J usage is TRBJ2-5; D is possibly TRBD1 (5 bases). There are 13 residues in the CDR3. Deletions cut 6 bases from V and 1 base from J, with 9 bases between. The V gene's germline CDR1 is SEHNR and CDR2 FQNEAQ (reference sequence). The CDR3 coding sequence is TGTGCCAGCAGGATCCAGGGCCAAGAGACCCAGTACTTC. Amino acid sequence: CASRIQGQETQYF.